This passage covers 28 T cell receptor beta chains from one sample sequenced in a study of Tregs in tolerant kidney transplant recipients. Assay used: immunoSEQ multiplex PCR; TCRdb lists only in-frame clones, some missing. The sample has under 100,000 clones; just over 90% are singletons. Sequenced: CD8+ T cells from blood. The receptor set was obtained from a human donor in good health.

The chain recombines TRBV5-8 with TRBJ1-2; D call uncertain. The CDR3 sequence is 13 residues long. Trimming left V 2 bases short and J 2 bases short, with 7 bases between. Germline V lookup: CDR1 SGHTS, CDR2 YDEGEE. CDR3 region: CASSLDGNYGYTF. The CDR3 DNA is TGTGCCAGCAGCTTAGACGGGAACTATGGCTACACCTTC.

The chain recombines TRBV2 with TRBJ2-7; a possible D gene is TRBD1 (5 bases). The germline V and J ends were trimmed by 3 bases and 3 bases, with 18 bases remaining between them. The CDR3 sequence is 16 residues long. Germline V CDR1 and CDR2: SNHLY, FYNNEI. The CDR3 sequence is CASSDRQSTYYYEQYF. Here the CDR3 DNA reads TGTGCCAGCAGTGATAGACAGAGCACATACTACTACGAGCAGTACTTC. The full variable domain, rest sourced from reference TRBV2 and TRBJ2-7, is EPEVTQTPSHQVTQMGQEVILRCVPISNHLYFYWYRQILGQKVEFLVSFYNNEISEKSEIFDDQFSVERPDGSNFTLKIRSTKLEDSAMYFCASSDRQSTYYYEQYFGPGTRLTVT.

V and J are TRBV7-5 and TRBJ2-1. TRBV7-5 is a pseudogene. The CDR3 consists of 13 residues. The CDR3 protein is CVRSLDQDHEQFF. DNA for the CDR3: TGTGTCAGAAGCTTAGACCAGGACCATGAGCAGTTCTTC.

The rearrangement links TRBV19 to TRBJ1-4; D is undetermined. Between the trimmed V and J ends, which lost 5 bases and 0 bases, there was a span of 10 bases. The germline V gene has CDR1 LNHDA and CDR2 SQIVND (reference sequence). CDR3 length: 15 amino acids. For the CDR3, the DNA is TGTGCCAGTAGTGCGCACTTGGCAACTAATGAAAAACTGTTTTTT. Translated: CASSAHLATNEKLFF.

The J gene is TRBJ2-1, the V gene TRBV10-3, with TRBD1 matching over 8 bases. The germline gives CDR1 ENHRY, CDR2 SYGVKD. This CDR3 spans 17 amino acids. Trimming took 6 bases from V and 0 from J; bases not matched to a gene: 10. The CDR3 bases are TGTGCCATCAGCGGGGAACAGGGGGTTAACTCCTACAATGAGCAGTTCTTC. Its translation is CAISGEQGVNSYNEQFF.

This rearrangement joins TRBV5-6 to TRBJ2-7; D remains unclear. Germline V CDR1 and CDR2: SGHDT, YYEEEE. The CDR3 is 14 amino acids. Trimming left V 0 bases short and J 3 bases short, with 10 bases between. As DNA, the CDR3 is TGTGCCAGCAGCTTGGTTCTGGGTGACTACGAGCAGTACTTC. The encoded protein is CASSLVLGDYEQYF.

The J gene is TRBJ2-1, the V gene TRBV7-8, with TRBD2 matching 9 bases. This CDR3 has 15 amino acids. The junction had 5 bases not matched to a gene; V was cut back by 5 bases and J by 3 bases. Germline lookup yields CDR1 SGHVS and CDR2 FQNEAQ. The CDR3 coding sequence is TGTGCCAGCAGCCTGACTAGCGGAAACTACAATGAGCAGTTCTTC. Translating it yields CASSLTSGNYNEQFF.

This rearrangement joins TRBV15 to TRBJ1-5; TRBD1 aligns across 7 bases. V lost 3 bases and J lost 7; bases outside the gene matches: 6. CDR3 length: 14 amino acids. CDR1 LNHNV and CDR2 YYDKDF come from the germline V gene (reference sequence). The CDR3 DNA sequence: TGTGCCACCAGCAGGACCAGGGGGGTCCAGCCCCAGCATTTT. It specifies CATSRTRGVQPQHF.

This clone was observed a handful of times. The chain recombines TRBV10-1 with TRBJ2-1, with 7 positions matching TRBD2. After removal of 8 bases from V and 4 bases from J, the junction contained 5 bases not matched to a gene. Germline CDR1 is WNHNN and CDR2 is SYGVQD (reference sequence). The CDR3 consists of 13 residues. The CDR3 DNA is TGCGCCAGCTCTCCAGCGGGGTACAATGAGCAGTTCTTC. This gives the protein CASSPAGYNEQFF.

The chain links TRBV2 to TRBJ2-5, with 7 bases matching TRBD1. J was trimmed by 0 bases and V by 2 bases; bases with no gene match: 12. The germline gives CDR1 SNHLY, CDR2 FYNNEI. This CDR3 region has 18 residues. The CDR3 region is CASSELWGQLEYQETQYF. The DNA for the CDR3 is TGTGCCAGCAGTGAACTTTGGGGACAGCTAGAGTACCAAGAGACCCAGTACTTC. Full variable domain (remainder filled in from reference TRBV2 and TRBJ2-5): EPEVTQTPSHQVTQMGQEVILRCVPISNHLYFYWYRQILGQKVEFLVSFYNNEISEKSEIFDDQFSVERPDGSNFTLKIRSTKLEDSAMYFCASSELWGQLEYQETQYFGPGTRLLVL.

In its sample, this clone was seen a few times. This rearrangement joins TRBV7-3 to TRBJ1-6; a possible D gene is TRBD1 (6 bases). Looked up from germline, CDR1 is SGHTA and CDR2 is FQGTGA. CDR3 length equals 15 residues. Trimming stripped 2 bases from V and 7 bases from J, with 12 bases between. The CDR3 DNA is TGTGCCAGCAGCTTAGAAGCAGGGGTGAATTCACCCCTCCACTTT. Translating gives CASSLEAGVNSPLHF. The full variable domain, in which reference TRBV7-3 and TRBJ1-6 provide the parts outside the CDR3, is GAGVSQTPSNKVTEKGKYVELRCDPISGHTALYWYRQSLGQGPEFLIYFQGTGAADDSGLPNDRFFAVRPEGSVSTLKIQRTERGDSAVYLCASSLEAGVNSPLHFGNGTRLTVT.

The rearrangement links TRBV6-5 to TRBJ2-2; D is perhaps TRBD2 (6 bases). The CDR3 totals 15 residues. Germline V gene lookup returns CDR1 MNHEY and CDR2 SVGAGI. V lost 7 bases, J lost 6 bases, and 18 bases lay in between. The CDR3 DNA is TGTGCCAGCACCCCCCTGCGGGGACGGGCCGGGGAGCTGTTTTTT. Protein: CASTPLRGRAGELFF.

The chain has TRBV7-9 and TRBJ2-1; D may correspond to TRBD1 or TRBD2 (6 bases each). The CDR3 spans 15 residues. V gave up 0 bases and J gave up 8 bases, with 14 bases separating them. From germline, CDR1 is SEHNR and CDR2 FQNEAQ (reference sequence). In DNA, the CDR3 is TGTGCCAGCAGCTTAGCGGCCGGGGGCTTCGATGAGCAGTTCTTC. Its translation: CASSLAAGGFDEQFF.

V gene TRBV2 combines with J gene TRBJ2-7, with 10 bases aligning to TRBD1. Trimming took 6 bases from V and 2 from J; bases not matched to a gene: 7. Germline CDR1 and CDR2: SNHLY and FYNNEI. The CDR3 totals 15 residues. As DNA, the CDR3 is TGTGCCAGCAGGGCAGGGACAGGGGTCACCTACGAGCAGTACTTC. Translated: CASRAGTGVTYEQYF.

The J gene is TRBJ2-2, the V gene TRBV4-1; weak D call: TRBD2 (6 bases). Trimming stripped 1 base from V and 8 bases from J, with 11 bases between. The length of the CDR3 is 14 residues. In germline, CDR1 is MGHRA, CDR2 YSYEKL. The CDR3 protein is CASSQASVAGELFF. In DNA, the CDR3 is TGCGCCAGCAGCCAAGCTAGCGTTGCGGGGGAGCTGTTTTTT.

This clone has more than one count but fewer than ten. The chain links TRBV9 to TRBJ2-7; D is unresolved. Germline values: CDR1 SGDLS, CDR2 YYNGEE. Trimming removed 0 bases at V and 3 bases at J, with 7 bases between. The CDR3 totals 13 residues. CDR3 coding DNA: TGTGCCAGCAGCGTAGTTCCAGGCTACGAGCAGTACTTC. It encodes CASSVVPGYEQYF.

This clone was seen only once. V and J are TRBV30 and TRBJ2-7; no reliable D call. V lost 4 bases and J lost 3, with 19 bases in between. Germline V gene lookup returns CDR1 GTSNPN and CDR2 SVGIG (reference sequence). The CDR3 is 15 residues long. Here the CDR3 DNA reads TGTGCCTGGAAGCCCGCCAGGATTGGGATCTACGAGCAGTACTTC. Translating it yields CAWKPARIGIYEQYF.

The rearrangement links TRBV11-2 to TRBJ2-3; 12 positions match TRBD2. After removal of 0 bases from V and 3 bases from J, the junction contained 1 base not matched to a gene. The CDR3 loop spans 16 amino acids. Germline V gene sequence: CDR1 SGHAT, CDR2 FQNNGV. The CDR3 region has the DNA TGTGCCAGCAGCTTAGAGACTAGCGGGAGTACAGATACGCAGTATTTT. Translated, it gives CASSLETSGSTDTQYF.

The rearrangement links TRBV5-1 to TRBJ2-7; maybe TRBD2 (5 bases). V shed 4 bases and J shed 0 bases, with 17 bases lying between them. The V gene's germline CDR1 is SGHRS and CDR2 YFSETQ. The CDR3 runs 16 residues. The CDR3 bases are TGCGCCAGCAGCCGCGGACCGGACGGACTCTCCTACGAGCAGTACTTC. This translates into CASSRGPDGLSYEQYF.

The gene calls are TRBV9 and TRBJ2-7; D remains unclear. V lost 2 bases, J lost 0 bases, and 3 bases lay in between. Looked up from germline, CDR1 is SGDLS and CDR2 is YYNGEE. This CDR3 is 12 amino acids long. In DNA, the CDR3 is TGTGCCAGCAGCGTCAGCTCCTACGAGCAGTACTTC. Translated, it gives CASSVSSYEQYF.

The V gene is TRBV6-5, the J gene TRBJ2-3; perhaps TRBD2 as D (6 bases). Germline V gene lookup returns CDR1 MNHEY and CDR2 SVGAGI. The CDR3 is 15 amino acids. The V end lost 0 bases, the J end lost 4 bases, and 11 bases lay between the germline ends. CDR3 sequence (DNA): TGTGCCAGCAGTTACTCTGGCGGGGAGGCAGATACGCAGTATTTT. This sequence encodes CASSYSGGEADTQYF.

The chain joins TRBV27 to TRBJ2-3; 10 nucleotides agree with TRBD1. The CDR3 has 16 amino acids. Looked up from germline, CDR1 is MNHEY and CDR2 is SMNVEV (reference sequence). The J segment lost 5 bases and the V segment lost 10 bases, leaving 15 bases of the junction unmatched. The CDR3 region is CATLKGTGEPVDTQYF. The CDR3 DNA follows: TGTGCCACCCTCAAGGGGACAGGGGAGCCGGTAGATACGCAGTATTTT.

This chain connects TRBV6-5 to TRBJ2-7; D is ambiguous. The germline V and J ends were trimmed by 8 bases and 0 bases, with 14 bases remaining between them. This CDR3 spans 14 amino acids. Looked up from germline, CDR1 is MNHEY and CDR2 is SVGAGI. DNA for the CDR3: TGTGCCAGCGCGCGATTGTCTTTCTCCTACGAGCAGTACTTC. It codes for CASARLSFSYEQYF.

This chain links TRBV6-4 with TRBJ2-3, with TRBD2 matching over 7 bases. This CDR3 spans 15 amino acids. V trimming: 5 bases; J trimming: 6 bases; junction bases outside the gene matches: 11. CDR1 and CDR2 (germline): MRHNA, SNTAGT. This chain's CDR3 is CASSLYEGAGDTQYF. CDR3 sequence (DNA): TGTGCCAGCAGTCTCTATGAAGGAGCGGGGGATACGCAGTATTTT.

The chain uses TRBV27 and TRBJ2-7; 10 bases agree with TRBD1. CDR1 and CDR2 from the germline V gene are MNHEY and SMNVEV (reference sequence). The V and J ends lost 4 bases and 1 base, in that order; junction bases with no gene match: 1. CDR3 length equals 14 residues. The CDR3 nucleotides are TGTGCCAGCAGTTGGGGACAGGGGTCCTACGAGCAGTACTTC. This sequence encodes CASSWGQGSYEQYF.

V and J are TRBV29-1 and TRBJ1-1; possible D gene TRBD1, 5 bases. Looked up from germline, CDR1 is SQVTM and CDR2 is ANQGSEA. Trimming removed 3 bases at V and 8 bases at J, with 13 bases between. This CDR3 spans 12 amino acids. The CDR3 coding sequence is TGCAGCGTTGATCAGGGAAAGAACGAAGCTTTCTTT. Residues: CSVDQGKNEAFF.

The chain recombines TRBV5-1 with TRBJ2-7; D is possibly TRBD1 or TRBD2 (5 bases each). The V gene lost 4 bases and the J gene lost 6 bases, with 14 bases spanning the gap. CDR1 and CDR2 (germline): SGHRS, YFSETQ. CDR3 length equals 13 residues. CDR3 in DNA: TGCGCCAGCAGCGGCCACGGGACGACCGAGCAGTACTTC. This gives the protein CASSGHGTTEQYF.

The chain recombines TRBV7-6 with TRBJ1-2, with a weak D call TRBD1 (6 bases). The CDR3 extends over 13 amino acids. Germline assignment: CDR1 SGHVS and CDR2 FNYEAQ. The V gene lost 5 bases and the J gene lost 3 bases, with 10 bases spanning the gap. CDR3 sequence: CASSLGQHYGYTF. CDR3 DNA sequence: TGTGCCAGCAGCCTAGGACAGCACTATGGCTACACCTTC.